This section outlines one T cell receptor (beta chain) sequence together with its context. The target of this receptor is not known. Qualities for individual bases were not recorded, and no much larger clone is one base off. This record belongs to a study of human T cells and chemical hapten exposure (dated by TCRdb to 2020 to 2022). About the investigation overall: For sensitization, 2% DPC in acetone was applied to a 2 cm by 2 cm area of upper inner arm skin. Weekly therapeutic DPC doses were additionally applied to the scalp of patients throughout the roughly 23-week study period. Patch tests used Finn chambers with 0.01% DPC on the upper back, scored after 6 days by International Contact Dermatitis Research Group standards. The patient cohort, mostly female, included alopecia areata with under or over 50% scalp involvement, alopecia totalis and alopecia universalis. Libraries were pooled for sequencing, and variation in per-sample TCR yields was attributed mainly to small differences in library volumes within the pool. This study followed changes in the peripheral blood TCR repertoire in vivo during primary and secondary sensitization of alopecia patients to the hapten diphenylcyclopropenone (DPC). Patient blood was sampled pre-sensitization (week 0) and at 2, 6 and about 24 weeks after DPC sensitization. For TCR sequencing, blood came from twenty-nine alopecia patients at anywhere from one to four time points (pre-sensitization, 2, 6 and 24 weeks).

Looking up the germline V gene yields CDR1 ENHRY and CDR2 SYGVKD. Clipping removes 8 bases from V and 0 bases from J, with 8 as the unmatched junction base count. From the cysteine through the phenylalanine, the CDR3 covers 16 amino acids. This entry keeps only the CDR3 DNA: 48 bases, framed from base 1. The time point label, as the study defines it: patch test 1, 2 weeks after DPC sensitization. The treatment or condition label corresponds to: therapeutic diphenylcyclopropenone sensitization with weekly scalp DPC. At each patch-test visit, blood was drawn before the patch test was applied. Eligible patients were aged 18 to 70, diagnosed with alopecia, deemed suitable for DPC therapy, and excluded if pregnant. Total RNA was extracted from unfractionated whole blood collected in Tempus Blood RNA tubes. The paper as a whole reports these results and caveats: Expanded TCRs formed significantly more large CDR3 similarity clusters than pre-sensitization or healthy control sets, consistent with antigen-driven responses. Patch test score correlated positively with the number of PT1 expanded TCRs, reaching significance at thresholds 8, 16 and 32 but not at 4. All patients had alopecia, a presumed autoimmune disease, so their immune response might differ from that of healthy individuals. Repeated subsampling changed both the strength of the expansion versus patch-test correlation and the threshold at which that correlation became significant. DPC sensitization did not change the number of TCRs with a frequency above 1 in 1000, and there was no evidence of changes in global repertoire structure.

To prepare the library, RACE was applied. TCRdb lists the instrument as NextSeq 500. During library preparation, unique molecular identifiers were attached to individual cDNA molecules so that TCRs could be counted quantitatively and reproducibly. Both TCR alpha and TCR beta chains were sequenced from each blood RNA sample. For the original study's pipeline: A median of about 87,000 TCRs per sample was observed, with a range of about 20,000 to 750,000. The Decombinator software suite was used to annotate the V, J and CDR3 of the TCR reads. To make PS versus PT1 abundance plots, every sample was subsampled to the same number of TCRs (28,000). TCRs were defined as expanded if absent before sensitization and observed at least eight times at the 2-week time point. TCRdb trimmed public reads at Q25 via fastp, called clones via MiXCR and kept in-frame beta chains. Each CDR3 protein gets just one entry, which takes the most common genes and DNA from the rows behind it. What appears here as the V and J calls and clone size reflects TCRdb's work, not the paper's. For this sample there are more than 65,000 distinct CDR3 sequences; approximately 35% appear just once. About 9% of the sample lies in the top ten.

Sequences were derived from whole blood, sampled in connection with sensitization to the hapten diphenylcyclopropenone (DPC). The rearrangement combines TRBV10-3 with TRBJ2-7; 12 junctional bases match TRBD1. The receptor comes from a middle-aged man with alopecia areata. Some clones in this sample may be carry-over from other donors' samples. The nucleotides read TGTGCCATCGCCGGGACAGGGGGCAGGCACTCCTACGAGCAGTACTTC. Protein translation: CAIAGTGGRHSYEQYF.